A selection of T cell receptor beta chains follows, all from one sample in a study of control samples from healthy donors and cancer patients. TCRdb keeps only in-frame clones here, not all; method: immunoSEQ multiplex PCR. The sample yields about 76,000 clones, 75% to 90% seen once. What was sequenced was PBMCs. The receptor set was obtained from a woman aged 50 to 60 with colorectal cancer. Each CDR3 is given with its conserved first and last residue. A D gene is named only where the DNA matches it firmly. Clone sizes are given selectively: once, few, many, or a class where the clone is expanded.

cdr3_aa | cdr3_nt | j_call | d_call | clone_size | v_call
CASSRRGGVGPTDTQYF | TGTGCCAGCAGCCGCCGAGGGGGGGTCGGCCCCACAGATACGCAGTATTTT | TRBJ2-3 | . | . | TRBV6-2/TRBV6-3
CASSQGFSLAKNIQYF | TGCGCCAGCAGCCAAGGTTTTTCCTTAGCCAAAAACATTCAGTACTTC | TRBJ2-4 | . | . | TRBV4-3
CATRGAKDTGELFF | TGTGCGACGCGCGGGGCGAAGGACACCGGGGAGCTGTTTTTT | TRBJ2-2 | . | . | TRBV7-2
CAISRSEGGTEAFF | TGTGCCATCTCAAGGTCGGAGGGGGGGACTGAAGCTTTCTTT | TRBJ1-1 | . | . | TRBV10-3
CASSFYTGELFF | TGTGCCAGCAGTTTTTATACCGGGGAGCTGTTTTTT | TRBJ2-2 | . | . | TRBV5-5
CASSYSTGEDQPQHF | TGTGCCAGCAGCTACTCGACAGGGGAAGATCAGCCCCAGCATTTT | TRBJ1-5 | TRBD1 | . | TRBV6-6
CASSPRGETQYF | TGTGCCAGCAGTCCCAGGGGAGAGACCCAGTACTTC | TRBJ2-5 | . | . | TRBV6-2/TRBV6-3
CASSRDRVTGELFF | TGTGCCAGCAGTCGGGACAGGGTGACCGGGGAGCTGTTTTTT | TRBJ2-2 | TRBD1 | . | TRBV28
CASSRGFGGAPTDTQYF | TGTGCCAGCAGCCGCGGGTTCGGGGGGGCCCCCACAGATACGCAGTATTTT | TRBJ2-3 | TRBD2 | . | TRBV13
CASSPDSASNQPQHF | TGCGCCAGCAGCCCGGACAGCGCTAGCAATCAGCCCCAGCATTTT | TRBJ1-5 | . | . | TRBV5-1
CASSNVRMNTEAFF | TGTGCCAGCAGTAATGTTCGGATGAACACTGAAGCTTTCTTT | TRBJ1-1 | . | . | TRBV6-5
CAWSGGSNQPQHF | TGTGCCTGGAGTGGCGGGAGCAATCAGCCCCAGCATTTT | TRBJ1-5 | . | . | TRBV30
CASSQELDRGTEAFF | TGCGCCAGCAGCCAAGAGTTGGACAGGGGAACTGAAGCTTTCTTT | TRBJ1-1 | TRBD1 | . | TRBV4-3
CASSVATNTGELFF | TGTGCCAGCAGCGTAGCGACGAACACCGGGGAGCTGTTTTTT | TRBJ2-2 | . | . | TRBV9
CASRDGTSDPGETQYF | TGCGCCAGCAGGGACGGGACTAGCGACCCTGGGGAGACCCAGTACTTC | TRBJ2-5 | TRBD2 | . | TRBV5-1
CASSPRTDNGYTF | TGTGCCAGCTCACCAAGGACGGATAATGGCTACACCTTC | TRBJ1-2 | . | . | TRBV18
CASSSRTLGGTEAFF | TGTGCCAGTAGTTCCCGGACCCTTGGTGGCACTGAAGCTTTCTTT | TRBJ1-1 | . | . | TRBV19
CASSLGHGTGTLSYGYTF | TGCGCCAGCAGCCTAGGCCATGGGACAGGGACCCTATCCTATGGCTACACCTTC | TRBJ1-2 | TRBD1 | . | TRBV4-1
CASSFQGSGANVLTF | TGTGCCAGCAGCTTCCAGGGCTCTGGGGCCAACGTCCTGACTTTC | TRBJ2-6 | . | . | TRBV7-2
CASSLRVVGDVGSGNTIYF | TGCGCCAGCAGCTTAAGAGTAGTTGGGGACGTCGGATCTGGAAACACCATATATTTT | TRBJ1-3 | . | . | TRBV5-1
CASRADRGTNYGYTF | TGTGCCAGCAGAGCGGACAGGGGCACTAACTATGGCTACACCTTC | TRBJ1-2 | TRBD1 | . | TRBV6-5
CASREASSTYNEQFF | TGTGCCAGCAGGGAAGCCAGTAGCACCTACAATGAGCAGTTCTTC | TRBJ2-1 | . | . | TRBV7-8
CASSPGRRNTEAFF | TGTGCCAGCAGCCCAGGACGGAGAAACACTGAAGCTTTCTTT | TRBJ1-1 | . | . | TRBV5-6
CASSGPGQGVSGPQHF | TGTGCCAGCAGTGGACCGGGACAGGGGGTCTCCGGGCCCCAGCATTTT | TRBJ1-5 | TRBD1 | . | TRBV2
CATGFTDANYGYTF | TGTGCCACCGGGTTCACGGACGCTAACTATGGCTACACCTTC | TRBJ1-2 | . | . | TRBV10-3
CAWSTRQGREKLFF | TGTGCCTGGAGTACAAGACAGGGGCGCGAAAAACTGTTTTTT | TRBJ1-4 | TRBD1 | . | TRBV30
CATVSNYGYTF | TGTGCCACCGTGTCTAACTATGGCTACACCTTC | TRBJ1-2 | . | . | TRBV28
CAWRNQGPDTQYF | TGTGCCTGGAGAAACCAGGGCCCAGATACGCAGTATTTT | TRBJ2-3 | . | . | TRBV30
CASTKAGLTEAFF | TGTGCCAGCACGAAAGCGGGGTTGACTGAAGCTTTCTTT | TRBJ1-1 | . | . | TRBV2
CASSLGGFDGYTF | TGTGCCAGCAGCTTGGGGGGCTTCGATGGCTACACCTTC | TRBJ1-2 | . | . | TRBV5-6
CASSRSLAGEKLFF | TGTGCCAGCAGCCGATCCCTGGCGGGTGAAAAACTGTTTTTT | TRBJ1-4 | . | . | TRBV7-9
CASSIAGLNSGNTIYF | TGTGCCAGTAGTATAGCCGGCCTCAACTCTGGAAACACCATATATTTT | TRBJ1-3 | . | . | TRBV19
CASSLVAGSNQPQHF | TGTGCCAGCAGCTTAGTAGCAGGGAGCAATCAGCCCCAGCATTTT | TRBJ1-5 | . | . | TRBV7-2
CASRYRTASNQPQHF | TGTGCCAGCAGATATAGGACGGCTAGCAATCAGCCCCAGCATTTT | TRBJ1-5 | . | once | TRBV2
CASSHTETGKGYTF | TGTGCCAGCAGTCACACCGAAACAGGGAAAGGCTACACCTTC | TRBJ1-2 | . | . | TRBV6-2/TRBV6-3
CASSLFQGPSEAFF | TGTGCCAGCAGTTTATTTCAGGGGCCTAGTGAAGCTTTCTTT | TRBJ1-1 | . | . | TRBV28
CASTLQGNQPQHF | TGTGCCAGCACCCTCCAGGGAAATCAGCCCCAGCATTTT | TRBJ1-5 | . | . | TRBV7-9
CASRTGVDIQYF | TGTGCCAGCAGGACAGGGGTAGACATTCAGTACTTC | TRBJ2-4 | TRBD1 | . | TRBV2
CASSGKRGQDPSPLHF | TGTGCCAGCTCCGGGAAGAGGGGACAGGACCCTTCACCCCTCCACTTT | TRBJ1-6 | TRBD1 | . | TRBV6-4
CASSPAEAGGLDTQYF | TGTGCCAGCAGTCCCGCCGAGGCGGGGGGGCTGGATACGCAGTATTTT | TRBJ2-3 | TRBD2 | . | TRBV6-2/TRBV6-3
CASSSTAMGSPLHF | TGTGCCAGCAGCAGTACAGCGATGGGGTCACCCCTCCACTTT | TRBJ1-6 | . | few | TRBV7-3
CASGLYQGTGELFF | TGTGCTAGTGGTTTGTATCAGGGAACCGGGGAGCTGTTTTTT | TRBJ2-2 | . | . | TRBV12-5